This T cell receptor (beta chain) comes out of a study of cytomegalovirus exposure and HLA in healthy donors. Across the whole study: Membership in the Caucasian-associated ancestry cluster was found for 65% to 85% of approximately 380 genotyped donors.

Amplification used 60 Vbeta primers and 13 Jbeta primers. The data were produced by immunoSEQ multiplex PCR, yet TCRdb's version contains in-frame clones alone and is incomplete. The sample holds 200,000 to 250,000 clones, around 80% seen once. Study conclusions and caveats: TCR sequences were mostly rare, though some public TCRs occurred in many donors. Sequencing likely generated an artifact that appeared as a cluster of highly shared sequence variants.

This clone has just a few counts. Antigen: not known. CDR3 size: 14 residues. Germline lookup yields CDR1 SSHAT and CDR2 FNYEAQ (reference sequence). The ends lost 5 bases at V and 3 bases at J; junction bases unmatched: 7. The TCR originated in a woman aged 55-75 years in good health and CMV-seropositive. The sequenced sample consisted of PBMCs. The chain carries TRBV7-7 and TRBJ2-7, with TRBD2 matching 7 bases. The CDR3 reads CASSPGGRGYEQYF. CDR3 DNA: TGTGCCAGCAGCCCCGGGGGGAGGGGCTACGAGCAGTACTTC.